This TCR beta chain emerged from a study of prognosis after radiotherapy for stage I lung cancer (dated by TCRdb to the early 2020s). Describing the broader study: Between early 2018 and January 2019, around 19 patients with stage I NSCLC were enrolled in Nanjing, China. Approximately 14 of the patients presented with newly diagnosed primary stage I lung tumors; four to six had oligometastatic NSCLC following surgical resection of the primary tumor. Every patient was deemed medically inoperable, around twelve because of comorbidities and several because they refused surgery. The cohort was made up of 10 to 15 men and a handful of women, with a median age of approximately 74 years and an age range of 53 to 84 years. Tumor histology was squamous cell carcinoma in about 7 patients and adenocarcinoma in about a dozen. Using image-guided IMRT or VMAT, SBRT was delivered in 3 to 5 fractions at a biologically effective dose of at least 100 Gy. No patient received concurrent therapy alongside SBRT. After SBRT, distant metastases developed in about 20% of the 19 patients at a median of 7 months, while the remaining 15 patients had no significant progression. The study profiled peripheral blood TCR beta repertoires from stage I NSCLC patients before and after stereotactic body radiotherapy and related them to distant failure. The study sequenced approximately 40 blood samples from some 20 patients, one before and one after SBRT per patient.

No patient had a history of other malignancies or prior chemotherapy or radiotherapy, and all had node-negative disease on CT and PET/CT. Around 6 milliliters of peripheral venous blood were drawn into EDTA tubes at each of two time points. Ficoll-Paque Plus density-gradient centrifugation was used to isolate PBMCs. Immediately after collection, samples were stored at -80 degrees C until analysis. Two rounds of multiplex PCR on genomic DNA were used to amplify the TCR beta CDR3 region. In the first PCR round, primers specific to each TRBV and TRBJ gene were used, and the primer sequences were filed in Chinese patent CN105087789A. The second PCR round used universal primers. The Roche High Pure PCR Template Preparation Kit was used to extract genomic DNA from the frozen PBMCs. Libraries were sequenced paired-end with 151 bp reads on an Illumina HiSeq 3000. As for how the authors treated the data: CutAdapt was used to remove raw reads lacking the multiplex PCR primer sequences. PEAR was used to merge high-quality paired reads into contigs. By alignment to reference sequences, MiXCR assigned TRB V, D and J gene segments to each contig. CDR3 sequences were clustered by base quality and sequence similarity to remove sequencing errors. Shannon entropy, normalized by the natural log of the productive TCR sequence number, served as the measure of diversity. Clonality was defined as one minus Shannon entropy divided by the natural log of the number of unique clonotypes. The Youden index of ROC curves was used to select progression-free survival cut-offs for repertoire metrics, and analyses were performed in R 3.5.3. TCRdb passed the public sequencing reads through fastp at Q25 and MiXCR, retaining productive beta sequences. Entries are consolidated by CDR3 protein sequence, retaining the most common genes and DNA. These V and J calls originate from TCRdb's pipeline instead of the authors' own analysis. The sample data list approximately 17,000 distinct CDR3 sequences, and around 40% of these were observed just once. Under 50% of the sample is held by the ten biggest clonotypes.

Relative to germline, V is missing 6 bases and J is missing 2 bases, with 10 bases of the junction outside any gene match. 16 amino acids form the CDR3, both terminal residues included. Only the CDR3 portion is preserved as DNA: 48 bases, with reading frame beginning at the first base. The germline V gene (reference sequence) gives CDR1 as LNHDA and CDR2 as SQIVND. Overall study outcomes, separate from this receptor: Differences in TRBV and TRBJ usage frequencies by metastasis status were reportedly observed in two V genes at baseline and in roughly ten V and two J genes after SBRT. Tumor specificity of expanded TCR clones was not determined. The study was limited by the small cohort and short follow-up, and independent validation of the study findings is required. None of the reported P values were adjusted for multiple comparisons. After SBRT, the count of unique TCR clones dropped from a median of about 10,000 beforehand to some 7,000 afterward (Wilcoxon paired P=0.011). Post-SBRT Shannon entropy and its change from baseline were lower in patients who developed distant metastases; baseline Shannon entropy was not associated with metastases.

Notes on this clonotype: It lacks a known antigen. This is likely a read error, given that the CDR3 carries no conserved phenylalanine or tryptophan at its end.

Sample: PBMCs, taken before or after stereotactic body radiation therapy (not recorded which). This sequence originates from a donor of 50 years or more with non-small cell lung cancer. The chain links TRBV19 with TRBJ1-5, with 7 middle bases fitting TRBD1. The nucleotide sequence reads TGTGCCAGTAGCTACAGGGGCGCGGTTGGCAATCAGCCCCAGCATCTT. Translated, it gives CASSYRGAVGNQPQHL.